These 11 T cell receptor beta chains were sequenced from one sample in a study of T cells in tuberculosis. Using immunoSEQ multiplex PCR, the repertoire was profiled, and TCRdb retains in-frame clones only, with some absent. This sample has 37,000 or so clones, with around 93% found just once. The sample taken for sequencing was PBMCs. The receptors were sampled from a donor aged 10-35 years with latent tuberculosis or without tuberculosis infection. Some clones in this sample may be carry-over from other donors' samples.

The rearrangement uses TRBV29-1 and TRBJ2-5; 8 nucleotides line up with TRBD1. V lost 6 bases to trimming and J lost 5 bases; unmatched junction nucleotides: 2. The length of the CDR3 is 11 residues. The germline V gene has CDR1 SQVTM and CDR2 ANQGSEA. CDR3 sequence reads: CSVDRAETQYF. The CDR3 nucleotides are TGCAGCGTGGACAGGGCTGAGACCCAGTACTTC.

The chain uses TRBV5-1 and TRBJ1-1; TRBD1 might be the D (5 bases). This CDR3 contains 16 residues. CDR1 and CDR2 from the germline V gene are SGHRS and YFSETQ. Trimming took 0 bases from V and 5 from J, leaving 17 bases between them. CDR3 sequence: CASSLGVGAHETEAFF. Written as DNA, the CDR3 is TGCGCCAGCAGCTTGGGGGTAGGGGCGCATGAGACTGAAGCTTTCTTT.

The V and J genes are TRBV5-1 and TRBJ2-5, with D possibly being TRBD1 (5 bases). CDR3 length: 15 residues. Between the trimmed V and J ends, which lost 2 bases and 4 bases, there was a span of 15 bases. From germline, CDR1 is SGHRS and CDR2 YFSETQ. The CDR3 DNA sequence: TGCGCCAGCAGCTTATCTCGGACACTGCTAGAGACCCAGTACTTC. Residues: CASSLSRTLLETQYF.

The chain carries TRBV10-3 and TRBJ1-6; TRBD1 agrees at 9 bases. V was pared by 6 bases and J by 6 bases, with 6 bases of the junction left unmatched. CDR3 length: 15 residues. Per the germline V gene, CDR1 is ENHRY and CDR2 is SYGVKD. The chain's CDR3 is CAIRKDRGSNSPLHF. The CDR3 DNA sequence: TGTGCCATCAGGAAAGACAGGGGGAGTAATTCACCCCTCCACTTT.

DNA of the CDR3: TGTGCCATCAGCGGCAGCGGGGGGGCCCATGAGCAGTTCTTC. Amino acids: CAISGSGGAHEQFF. The rearrangement links TRBV10-3 to TRBJ2-1; 10 positions agree with TRBD2. The CDR3 spans 14 residues. The germline CDR1 and CDR2 sequences are ENHRY and SYGVKD. The trim removed 6 bases at V and 8 bases at J, leaving 7 bases unmatched.

The rearrangement joins TRBV27 to TRBJ2-1, with D hard to call. V lost 2 bases, J lost 2 bases, and 10 bases lay in between. CDR1 is MNHEY and CDR2 is SMNVEV in the germline V gene (reference sequence). The CDR3 sequence is 15 residues long. DNA for the CDR3: TGTGCCAGCAGTTTACTACAGATAGCCTACAATGAGCAGTTCTTC. Translation gives CASSLLQIAYNEQFF.

This chain uses TRBV5-1 with TRBJ1-1; D not resolved. Germline CDR1 and CDR2: SGHRS and YFSETQ. Between the trimmed V and J ends, which lost 0 bases and 3 bases, there was a span of 9 bases. The length of the CDR3 is 14 residues. The DNA for the CDR3 is TGCGCCAGCAGCTTGGGAGGCTTGTACACTGAAGCTTTCTTT. It codes for CASSLGGLYTEAFF.

The chain uses TRBV5-1 and TRBJ2-7; unclear D gene. The CDR3 is 12 amino acids. CDR1 is SGHRS, CDR2 YFSETQ, per germline. With 1 base removed from V and 2 bases from J, the gap between germline ends came to 4 bases. For the CDR3, the DNA is TGCGCCAGCAGCTTGTCCGCCTACGAGCAGTACTTC. The encoded protein is CASSLSAYEQYF.

The V call is TRBV27, the J call TRBJ1-5; D may be TRBD1 (5 bases). The CDR3 is made up of 13 amino acids. V was cut by 5 bases and J by 5 bases, with 10 bases left in between. Germline CDR1 MNHEY, CDR2 SMNVEV (reference sequence). CDR3 nucleotides: TGTGCCAGCAGTGACACAGGAGATCAGCCCCAGCATTTT. Translating gives CASSDTGDQPQHF.

The chain has TRBV19 and TRBJ1-1; 7 bases align to TRBD1. The CDR3 has 15 residues. V gave up 4 bases and J gave up 0 bases; unmatched junction bases: 5. Germline loops: CDR1 LNHDA, CDR2 SQIVND (reference sequence). CDR3 sequence (DNA): TGTGCCAGTAGTACCTCCGGGACAGTGAACACTGAAGCTTTCTTT. This gives the protein CASSTSGTVNTEAFF.

The CDR3: CASSPLDRGYYGYTF. The CDR3 DNA is TGTGCCAGCAGCCCCCTGGACAGGGGATACTATGGCTACACCTTC. The rearrangement links TRBV27 to TRBJ1-2, with 9 bases fitting TRBD1. The CDR3 is made up of 15 amino acids. Losses at the gene ends were 6 bases for V and 3 bases for J; bases not matched to a gene: 8. From germline, CDR1 is MNHEY and CDR2 SMNVEV (reference sequence).